This T cell receptor beta chain was captured by sequencing in a study of control samples from healthy donors and cancer patients. Produced via immunoSEQ multiplex PCR; TCRdb's table is partial and in-frame only. The data hold 110,000 to 150,000 clones, with 94% observed a single time. The CDR3 extends over 13 amino acids. The germline V and J ends were trimmed by 5 bases and 1 base, with 9 bases remaining between them. Per germline, CDR1 SGHRS and CDR2 YFSETQ. The sequenced sample was blood. This TCR derives from a man between 40 and 49 years old in good health. This chain connects TRBV5-1 to TRBJ1-1; D is unclear. Here the CDR3 DNA reads TGCGCCAGCAGGGCGGGCGGGAACACTGAAGCTTTCTTT. This encodes CASRAGGNTEAFF. Together with reference TRBV5-1 and TRBJ1-1, the CDR3 gives the full variable domain: KAGVTQTPRYLIKTRGQQVTLSCSPISGHRSVSWYQQTPGQGLQFLFEYFSETQRNKGNFPGRFSGRQFSNSRSEMNVSTLELGDSALYLCASRAGGNTEAFFGQGTRLTVV.